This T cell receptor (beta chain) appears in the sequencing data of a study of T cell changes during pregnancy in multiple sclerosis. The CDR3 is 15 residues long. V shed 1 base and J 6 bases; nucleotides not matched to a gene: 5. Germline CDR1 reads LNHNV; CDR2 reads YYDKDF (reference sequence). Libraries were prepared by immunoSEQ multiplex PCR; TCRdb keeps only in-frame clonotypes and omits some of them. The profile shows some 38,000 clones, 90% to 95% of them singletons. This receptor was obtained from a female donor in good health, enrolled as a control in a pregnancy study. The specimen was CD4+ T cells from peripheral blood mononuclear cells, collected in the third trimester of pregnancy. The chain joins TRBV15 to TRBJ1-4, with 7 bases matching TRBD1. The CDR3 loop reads CATSRGRQGYEKLFF. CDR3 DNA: TGTGCCACCAGCAGAGGCCGACAGGGTTATGAAAAACTGTTTTTT.